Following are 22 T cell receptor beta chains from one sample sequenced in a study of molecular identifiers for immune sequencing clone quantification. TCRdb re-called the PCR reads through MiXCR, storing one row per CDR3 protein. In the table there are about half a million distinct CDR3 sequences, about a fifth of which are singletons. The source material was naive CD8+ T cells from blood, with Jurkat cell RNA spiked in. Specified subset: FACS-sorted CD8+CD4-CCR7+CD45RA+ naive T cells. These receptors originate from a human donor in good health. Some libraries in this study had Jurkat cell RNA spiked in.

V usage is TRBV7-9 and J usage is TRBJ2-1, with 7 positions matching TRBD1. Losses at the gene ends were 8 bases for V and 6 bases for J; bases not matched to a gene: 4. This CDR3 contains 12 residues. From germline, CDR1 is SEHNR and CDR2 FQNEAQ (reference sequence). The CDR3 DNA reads TGTGCCAGCGAGGGGGCGCCCAATGAGCAGTTCTTC. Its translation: CASEGAPNEQFF.

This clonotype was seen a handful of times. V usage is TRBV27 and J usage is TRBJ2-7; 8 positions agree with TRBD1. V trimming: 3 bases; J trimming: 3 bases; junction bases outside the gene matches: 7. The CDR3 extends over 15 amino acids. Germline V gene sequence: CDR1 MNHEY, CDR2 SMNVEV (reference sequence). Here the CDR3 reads CASSLSPGTGYEQYF. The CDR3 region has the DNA TGTGCCAGCAGTTTGTCGCCGGGGACAGGCTACGAGCAGTACTTC.

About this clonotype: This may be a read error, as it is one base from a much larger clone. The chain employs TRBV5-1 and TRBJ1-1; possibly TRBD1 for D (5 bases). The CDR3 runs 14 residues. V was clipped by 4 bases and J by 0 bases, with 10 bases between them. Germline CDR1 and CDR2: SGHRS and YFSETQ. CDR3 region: CASSAGPMNTEAFF. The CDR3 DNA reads TGCGCCAGCAGCGCGGGACCGATGAACACTGAAGCTTTCTTT.

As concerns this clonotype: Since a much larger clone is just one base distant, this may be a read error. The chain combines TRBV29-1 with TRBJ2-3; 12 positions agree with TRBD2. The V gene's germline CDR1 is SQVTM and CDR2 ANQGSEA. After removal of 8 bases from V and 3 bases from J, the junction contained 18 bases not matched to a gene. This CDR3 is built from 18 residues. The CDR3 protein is CSIAPSSGRAGRTDTQYF. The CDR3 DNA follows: TGCAGCATCGCACCCTCTAGCGGGAGGGCAGGGAGGACAGATACGCAGTATTTT.

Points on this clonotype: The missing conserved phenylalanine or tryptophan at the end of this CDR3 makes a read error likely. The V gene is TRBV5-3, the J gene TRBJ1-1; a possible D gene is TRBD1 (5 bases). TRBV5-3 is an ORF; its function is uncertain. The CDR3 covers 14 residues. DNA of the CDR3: TGTGCCAGCAGCTTCTCGCAGGGTTACACTGAAGCTTTCTCT. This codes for CASSFSQGYTEAFS.

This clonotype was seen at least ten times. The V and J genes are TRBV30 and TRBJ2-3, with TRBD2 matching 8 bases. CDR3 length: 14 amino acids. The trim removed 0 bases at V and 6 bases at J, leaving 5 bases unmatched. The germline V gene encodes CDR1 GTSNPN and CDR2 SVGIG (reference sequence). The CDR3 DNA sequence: TGTGCCTGGAGTGTCGCGGGGGGTACGGATACGCAGTATTTT. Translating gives CAWSVAGGTDTQYF. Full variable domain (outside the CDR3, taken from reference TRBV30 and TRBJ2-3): SQTIHQWPATLVQPVGSPLSLECTVEGTSNPNLYWYRQAAGRGLQLLFYSVGIGQISSEVPQNLSASRPQDRQFILSSKKLLLSDSGFYLCAWSVAGGTDTQYFGPGTRLTVL.

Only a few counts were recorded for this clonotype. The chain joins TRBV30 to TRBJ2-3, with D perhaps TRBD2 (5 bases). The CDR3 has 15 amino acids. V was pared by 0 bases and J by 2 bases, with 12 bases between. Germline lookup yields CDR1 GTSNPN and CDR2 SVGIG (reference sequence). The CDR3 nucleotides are TGTGCCTGGAGTGTATCGGGGAAGTACACAGATACGCAGTATTTT. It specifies CAWSVSGKYTDTQYF.

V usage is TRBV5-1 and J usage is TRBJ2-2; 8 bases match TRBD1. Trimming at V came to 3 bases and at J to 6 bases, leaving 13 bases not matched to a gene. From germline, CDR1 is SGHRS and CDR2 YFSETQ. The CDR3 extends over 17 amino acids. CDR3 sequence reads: CASSSDTDRVGSGELFF. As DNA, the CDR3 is TGCGCCAGCAGCTCGGACACGGACAGGGTGGGATCCGGGGAGCTGTTTTTT.

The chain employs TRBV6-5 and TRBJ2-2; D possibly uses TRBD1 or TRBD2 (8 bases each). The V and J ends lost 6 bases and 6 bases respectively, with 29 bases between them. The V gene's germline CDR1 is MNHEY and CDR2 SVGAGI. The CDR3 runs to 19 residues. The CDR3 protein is CASSPRTGRLAYPPGELFF. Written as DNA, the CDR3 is TGTGCCAGCAGCCCCAGGACAGGGCGACTAGCGTACCCACCCGGGGAGCTGTTTTTT.

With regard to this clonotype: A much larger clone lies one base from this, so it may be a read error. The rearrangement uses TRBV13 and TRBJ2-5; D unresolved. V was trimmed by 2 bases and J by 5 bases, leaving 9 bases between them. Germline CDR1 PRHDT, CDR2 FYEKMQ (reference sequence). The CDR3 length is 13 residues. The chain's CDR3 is CASSLLISETQYF. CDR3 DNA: TGTGCCAGCAGCTTACTAATCAGCGAGACCCAGTACTTC.

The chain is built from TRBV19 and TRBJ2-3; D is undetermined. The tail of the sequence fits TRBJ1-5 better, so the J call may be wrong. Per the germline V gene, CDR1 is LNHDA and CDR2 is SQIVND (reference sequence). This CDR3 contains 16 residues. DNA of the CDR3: TGTGCCAGTAGTATCGTTGTGCGCCCAAGCACAGATACGCAGCATTTT. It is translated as CASSIVVRPSTDTQHF.

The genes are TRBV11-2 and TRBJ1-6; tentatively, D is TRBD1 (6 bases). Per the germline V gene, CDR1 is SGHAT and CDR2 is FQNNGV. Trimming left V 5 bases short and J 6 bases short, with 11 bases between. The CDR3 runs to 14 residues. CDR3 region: CASSPSGVNSPLHF. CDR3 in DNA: TGTGCCAGCAGCCCATCAGGGGTTAATTCACCCCTCCACTTT.

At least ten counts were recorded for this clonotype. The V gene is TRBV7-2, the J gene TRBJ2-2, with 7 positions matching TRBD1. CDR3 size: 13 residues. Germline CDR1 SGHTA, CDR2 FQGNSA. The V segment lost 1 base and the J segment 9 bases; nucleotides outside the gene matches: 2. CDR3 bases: TGTGCCAGCAGCTTAGGGGACAGTCGGGAGCTGTTTTTT. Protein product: CASSLGDSRELFF. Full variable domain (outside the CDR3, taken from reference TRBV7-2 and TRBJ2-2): GAGVSQSPSNKVTEKGKDVELRCDPISGHTALYWYRQSLGQGLEFLIYFQGNSAPDKSGLPSDRFSAERTGGSVSTLTIQRTQQEDSAVYLCASSLGDSRELFFGEGSRLTVL.

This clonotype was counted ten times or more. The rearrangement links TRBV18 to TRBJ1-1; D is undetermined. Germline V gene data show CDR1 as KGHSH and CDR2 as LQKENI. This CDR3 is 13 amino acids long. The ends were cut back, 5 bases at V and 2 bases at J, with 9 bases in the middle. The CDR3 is CASSYRANTEAFF. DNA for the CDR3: TGTGCCAGCTCATACCGGGCCAACACTGAAGCTTTCTTT.

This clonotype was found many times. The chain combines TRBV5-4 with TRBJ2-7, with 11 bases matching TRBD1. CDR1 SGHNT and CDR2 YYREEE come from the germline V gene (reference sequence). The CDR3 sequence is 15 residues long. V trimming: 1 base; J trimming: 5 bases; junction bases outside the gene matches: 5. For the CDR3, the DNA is TGTGCCAGCAGCTTGACGGGACAGGGGGTACACGAGCAGTACTTC. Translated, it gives CASSLTGQGVHEQYF. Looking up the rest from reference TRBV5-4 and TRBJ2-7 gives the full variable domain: ETGVTQSPTHLIKTRGQQVTLRCSSQSGHNTVSWYQQALGQGPQFIFQYYREEENGRGNFPPRFSGLQFPNYSSELNVNALELDDSALYLCASSLTGQGVHEQYFGPGTRLTVT.

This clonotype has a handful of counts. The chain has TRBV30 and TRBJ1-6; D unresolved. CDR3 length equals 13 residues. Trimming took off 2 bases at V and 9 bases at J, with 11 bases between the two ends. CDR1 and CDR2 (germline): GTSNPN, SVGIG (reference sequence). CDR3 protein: CAWSTLPGSPLHF. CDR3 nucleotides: TGTGCCTGGAGTACGCTACCAGGTTCACCCCTCCACTTT.

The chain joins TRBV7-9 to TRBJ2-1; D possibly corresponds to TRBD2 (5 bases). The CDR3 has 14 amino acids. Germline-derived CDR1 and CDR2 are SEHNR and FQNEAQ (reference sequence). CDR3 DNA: TGTGCTGTTGGAGGCACGAGCTCCTACAATGAGCAGTTCTTC. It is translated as CAVGGTSSYNEQFF.

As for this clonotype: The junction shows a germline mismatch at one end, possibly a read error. Here the CDR3 reads CGASSPDRPNTDTQYF. The CDR3 DNA reads as TGCGGTGCTAGCAGCCCGGACAGGCCAAACACAGATACGCAGTATTTT. The chain is built from TRBV20-1 and TRBJ2-3; 7 nucleotides agree with TRBD1. This CDR3 region has 16 residues. The germline gives CDR1 DFQATT, CDR2 SNEGSKA (reference sequence).

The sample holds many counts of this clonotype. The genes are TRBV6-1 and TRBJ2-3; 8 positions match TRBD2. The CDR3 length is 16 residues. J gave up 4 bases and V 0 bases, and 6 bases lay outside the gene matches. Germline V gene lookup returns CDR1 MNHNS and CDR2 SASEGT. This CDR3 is CASSEALGREADTQYF. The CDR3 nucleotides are TGTGCCAGCAGTGAAGCGCTTGGGCGGGAGGCAGATACGCAGTATTTT.

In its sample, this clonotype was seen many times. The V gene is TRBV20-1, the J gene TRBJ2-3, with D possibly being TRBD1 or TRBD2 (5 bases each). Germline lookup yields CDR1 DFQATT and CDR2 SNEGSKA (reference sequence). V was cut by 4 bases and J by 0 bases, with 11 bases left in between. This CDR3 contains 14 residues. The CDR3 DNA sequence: TGCAGTGCTAACCGGGACCCCAGCACAGATACGCAGTATTTT. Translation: CSANRDPSTDTQYF.

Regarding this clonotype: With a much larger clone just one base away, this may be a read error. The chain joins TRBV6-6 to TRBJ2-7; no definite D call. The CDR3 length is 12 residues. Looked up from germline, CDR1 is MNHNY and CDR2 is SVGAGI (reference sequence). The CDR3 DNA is TGTGCCGGCAGTTACTCGCTGGCCGAGCAGTACTTC. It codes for CAGSYSLAEQYF.

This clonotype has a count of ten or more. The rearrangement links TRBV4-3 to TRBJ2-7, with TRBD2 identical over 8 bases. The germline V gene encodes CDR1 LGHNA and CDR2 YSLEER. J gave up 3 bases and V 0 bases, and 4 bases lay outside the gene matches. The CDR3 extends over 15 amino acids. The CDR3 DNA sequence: TGCGCCAGCAGCCAAGACCCTAGCGGGTTCTACGAGCAGTACTTC. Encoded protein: CASSQDPSGFYEQYF.